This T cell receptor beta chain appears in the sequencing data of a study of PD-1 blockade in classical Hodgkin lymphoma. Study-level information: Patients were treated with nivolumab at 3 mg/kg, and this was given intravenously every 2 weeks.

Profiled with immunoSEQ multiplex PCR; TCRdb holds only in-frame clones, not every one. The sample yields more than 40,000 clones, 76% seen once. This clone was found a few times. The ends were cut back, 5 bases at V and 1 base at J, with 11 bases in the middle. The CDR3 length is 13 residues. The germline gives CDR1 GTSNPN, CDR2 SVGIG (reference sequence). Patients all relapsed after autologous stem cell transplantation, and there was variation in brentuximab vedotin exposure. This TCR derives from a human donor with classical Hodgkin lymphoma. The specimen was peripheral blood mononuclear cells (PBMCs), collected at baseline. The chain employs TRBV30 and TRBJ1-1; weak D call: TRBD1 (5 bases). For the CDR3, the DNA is TGTGCCTGGGTGGGGGACTCGAACACTGAAGCTTTCTTT. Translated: CAWVGDSNTEAFF.